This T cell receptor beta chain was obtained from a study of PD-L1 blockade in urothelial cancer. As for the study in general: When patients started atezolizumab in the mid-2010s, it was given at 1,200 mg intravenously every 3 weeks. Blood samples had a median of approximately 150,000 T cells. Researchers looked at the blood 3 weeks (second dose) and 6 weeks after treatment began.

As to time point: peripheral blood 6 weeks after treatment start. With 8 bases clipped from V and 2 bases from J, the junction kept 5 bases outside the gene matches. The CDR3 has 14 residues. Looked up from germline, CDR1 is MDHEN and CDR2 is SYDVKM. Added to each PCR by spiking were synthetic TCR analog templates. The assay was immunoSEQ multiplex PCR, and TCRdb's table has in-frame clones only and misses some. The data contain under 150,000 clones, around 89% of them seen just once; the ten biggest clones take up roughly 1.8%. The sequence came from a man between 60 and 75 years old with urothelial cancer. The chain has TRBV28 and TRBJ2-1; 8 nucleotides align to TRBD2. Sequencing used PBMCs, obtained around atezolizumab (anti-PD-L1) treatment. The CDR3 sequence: CASRLGGAYNEQFF. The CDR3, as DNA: TGTGCCAGCCGTCTCGGGGGGGCCTACAATGAGCAGTTCTTC. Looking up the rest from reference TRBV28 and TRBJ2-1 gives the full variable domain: DVKVTQSSRYLVKRTGEKVFLECVQDMDHENMFWYRQDPGLGLRLIYFSYDVKMKEKGDIPEGYSVSREKKERFSLILESASTNQTSMYLCASRLGGAYNEQFFGPGTRLTVL.